Each of the 23 T cell receptor beta chains below was sequenced from the same sample in a study of T-cell memory formation after mild COVID-19. TCRdb reprocessed the 5' RACE reads via MiXCR and lists one record per CDR3 protein. This table holds about 350,000 distinct CDR3 sequences, about 15% found once. The specimen was PBMCs or a T cell subset sorted from them (not recorded which). These receptors were obtained from a man younger than 35 who had mild COVID-19 (a few samples of this study predate the infection). Cell type and time point are not known.

This clonotype was seen many times. The chain combines TRBV5-1 with TRBJ2-7, with D unclear. Germline lookup yields CDR1 SGHRS and CDR2 YFSETQ. V was cut by 4 bases and J by 1 base, with 15 bases left in between. The CDR3 is 15 residues long. DNA for the CDR3: TGCGCCAGCAGCCCGAGTGCGGACGGGTCCTACGAGCAGTACGTC. Amino acid sequence: CASSPSADGSYEQYV.

The rearrangement joins TRBV29-1 to TRBJ2-1; 8 nucleotides agree with TRBD1. The length of the CDR3 is 14 residues. With V trimmed by 1 base and J by 5 bases, 4 bases remained unmatched. Germline assignment: CDR1 SQVTM and CDR2 ANQGSEA. Here the CDR3 reads CSVEGQGIDNEQFF. The CDR3 DNA is TGCAGCGTTGAAGGACAGGGGATAGACAATGAGCAGTTCTTC.

This clonotype was observed a few times. The chain links TRBV3-1 to TRBJ2-2; D is possibly TRBD1 or TRBD2 (5 bases each). The V end was cut by 7 bases, the J end by 6 bases, with 12 bases between. Germline assignment: CDR1 LGHDT and CDR2 YNNKEL (reference sequence). This CDR3 comprises 13 residues. This CDR3 is CASTSVGAGELFF. CDR3 DNA sequence: TGTGCCAGCACTTCCGTGGGGGCCGGGGAGCTGTTTTTT.

V gene TRBV20-1 combines with J gene TRBJ2-2; 13 bases match TRBD2. Trimming cost V 5 bases and J 6 bases; bases outside gene matches: 12. The CDR3 consists of 17 residues. Germline loops: CDR1 DFQATT, CDR2 SNEGSKA (reference sequence). The CDR3 DNA is TGCAGTGCTTACCAACTAGCGGGGGGGCAGATTCCCGGGGAGCTGTTTTTT. This gives the protein CSAYQLAGGQIPGELFF.

The chain uses TRBV7-3 and TRBJ2-1, with TRBD2 as a possible D gene (7 bases). The CDR3 has 14 amino acids. CDR1 and CDR2 from the germline V gene are SGHTA and FQGTGA. The V gene lost 1 base and the J gene lost 10 bases, with 14 bases spanning the gap. The CDR3, as DNA: TGTGCCAGCAGCTTAAACAGGGAGGGCAGGGAGCAGTTCTTC. Amino acid sequence: CASSLNREGREQFF.

The V call is TRBV7-2, the J call TRBJ1-4; maybe TRBD1 (5 bases). V was shortened by 6 bases and J by 0 bases, with 17 bases between the two germline ends. In germline, CDR1 is SGHTA, CDR2 FQGNSA. This CDR3 comprises 17 residues. In DNA form, the CDR3 reads TGTGCCAGCAGTCAACCGGGACGGGGTGCAACTAATGAAAAACTGTTTTTT. Its protein is CASSQPGRGATNEKLFF.

The genes are TRBV20-1 and TRBJ1-1; the match to TRBD1 covers 9 bases. V shed 6 bases, J shed 5 bases, and the junction held 7 bases outside the gene matches. Per the germline V gene, CDR1 is DFQATT and CDR2 is SNEGSKA (reference sequence). This CDR3 has 13 amino acids. The CDR3 sequence is CSAKQGAGTEAFF. As DNA, the CDR3 is TGCAGTGCGAAACAGGGGGCCGGGACTGAAGCTTTCTTT.

This clonotype was counted a few times. It is unclear where the CDR3 begins or ends on the DNA, so no DNA is shown, and the CDR3 is as TCRdb lists it. The chain recombines TRBV19 with TRBJ2-7; the table's D call of TRBD1 was not tested on the DNA. The CDR3 is 14 residues long, ends included. Per germline, CDR1 LNHDA and CDR2 SQIVND (reference sequence). The CDR3 sequence: CASTSGTGGYEQYF.

This clonotype has only a few counts. V is TRBV7-9 and J is TRBJ2-3; no firm D call. There are 12 residues in the CDR3. The V gene lost 4 bases and the J gene lost 4 bases, with 6 bases spanning the gap. The germline V gene has CDR1 SEHNR and CDR2 FQNEAQ (reference sequence). The CDR3 DNA sequence: TGTGCCAGCAGCTCCGACTCAGATACGCAGTATTTT. Translation: CASSSDSDTQYF.

This clonotype was seen a few times. The chain uses TRBV6-5 and TRBJ1-1; no clear D. Trimming stripped 5 bases from V and 0 bases from J, with 13 bases between. This CDR3 spans 15 amino acids. CDR1 MNHEY and CDR2 SVGAGI come from the germline V gene. The CDR3 region is CASSHQPRVNTEAFF. The DNA of the CDR3 is TGTGCCAGCAGTCACCAGCCACGAGTGAACACTGAAGCTTTCTTT.

This clonotype turned up a few times. V gene TRBV28 combines with J gene TRBJ2-3; 12 nucleotides align to TRBD2. The CDR3 covers 16 residues. Germline trimming cut 4 bases from V and 5 bases from J; bases unmatched to any gene: 7. Germline CDR1 and CDR2: MDHEN and SYDVKM. CDR3 DNA sequence: TGTGCCAGCAGTTCCCCGACTAGCGGGGGTTTAGATACGCAGTATTTT. This encodes CASSSPTSGGLDTQYF.

This clonotype has just one count. The J gene is TRBJ2-7, the V gene TRBV7-9; weak D call: TRBD2 (6 bases). V lost 5 bases and J lost 5, with 16 bases in between. This CDR3 spans 14 amino acids. In germline, CDR1 is SEHNR, CDR2 FQNEAQ (reference sequence). CDR3 in DNA: TGTGCCAGCAGCCCCGGGGCACTAGCCCACGAGCAGTACTTC. Amino acid sequence: CASSPGALAHEQYF.

The genes are TRBV7-3 and TRBJ2-7, with D perhaps matching TRBD2 (6 bases). This CDR3 region has 14 residues. In germline, CDR1 is SGHTA, CDR2 FQGTGA. The ends were cut back, 5 bases at V and 1 base at J, with 12 bases in the middle. This CDR3 is CASSPGGPSYEQYF. The DNA of the CDR3 is TGTGCCAGCAGCCCCGGGGGACCATCCTACGAGCAGTACTTC. Complete variable domain (other parts from reference TRBV7-3 and TRBJ2-7): GAGVSQTPSNKVTEKGKYVELRCDPISGHTALYWYRQSLGQGPEFLIYFQGTGAADDSGLPNDRFFAVRPEGSVSTLKIQRTERGDSAVYLCASSPGGPSYEQYFGPGTRLTVT.

A few counts support this clonotype. The CDR3, as DNA: TGTGCCAGCAGAAAGACCGGGACAGCGCTTTCGCCCCTCCACTTT. Protein sequence: CASRKTGTALSPLHF. The J gene is TRBJ1-6, the V gene TRBV6-5; 7 nucleotides match TRBD1. Per germline, CDR1 MNHEY and CDR2 SVGAGI. CDR3 length equals 15 residues. J gave up 13 bases and V 6 bases, and 15 bases lay outside the gene matches.

This clonotype was counted between two and nine times. V and J are TRBV15 and TRBJ2-5; D is undetermined. The V gene lost 8 bases and the J gene lost 4 bases, with 14 bases spanning the gap. This CDR3 region has 13 residues. Germline V gene sequence: CDR1 LNHNV, CDR2 YYDKDF (reference sequence). CDR3 in amino acids: CATAARSRETQYF. The CDR3 DNA is TGTGCCACCGCTGCTCGGAGTAGAGAGACCCAGTACTTC.

This clonotype was counted only a few times. The rearrangement joins TRBV30 to TRBJ2-3; weak D call: TRBD1 (5 bases). The CDR3 runs to 13 residues. V dropped 4 bases and J dropped 2 bases, with 10 bases sitting between them. Germline V gene lookup returns CDR1 GTSNPN and CDR2 SVGIG (reference sequence). CDR3: CAWTSQDTDTQYF. As DNA, the CDR3 is TGTGCCTGGACCTCACAGGACACAGATACGCAGTATTTT. The full variable domain, with the rest looked up from reference TRBV30 and TRBJ2-3, is SQTIHQWPATLVQPVGSPLSLECTVEGTSNPNLYWYRQAAGRGLQLLFYSVGIGQISSEVPQNLSASRPQDRQFILSSKKLLLSDSGFYLCAWTSQDTDTQYFGPGTRLTVL.

The gene calls are TRBV4-1 and TRBJ2-5; D uncertain. The V end lost 3 bases, the J end lost 4 bases, and 6 bases lay between the germline ends. In germline, CDR1 is MGHRA, CDR2 YSYEKL. The length of the CDR3 is 12 residues. The CDR3 coding sequence is TGCGCCAGCAGCCAGGCCCCAGAGACCCAGTACTTC. Protein product: CASSQAPETQYF.

The V and J genes are TRBV7-3 and TRBJ2-5, with no clear D. CDR1 is SGHTA, CDR2 FQGTGA, per germline. V was pared by 2 bases and J by 7 bases, with 14 bases between. The CDR3 has 14 amino acids. The CDR3 sequence: CASSLDGSFRTQYF. Here the CDR3 DNA reads TGTGCCAGCAGCTTAGACGGGTCCTTTCGGACCCAGTACTTC.

The V and J genes are TRBV28 and TRBJ1-2; no reliable D call. In germline, CDR1 is MDHEN, CDR2 SYDVKM. The CDR3 totals 14 residues. V gave up 7 bases and J gave up 2 bases, with 14 bases separating them. The CDR3: CASTRSRENYGYTF. The CDR3 DNA sequence: TGTGCCAGCACCCGAAGTAGGGAAAACTATGGCTACACCTTC.

This clonotype was recorded a few times. V gene TRBV6-5 combines with J gene TRBJ1-6, with D uncertain. The CDR3 has 15 amino acids. V dropped 2 bases and J dropped 7 bases, with 12 bases sitting between them. CDR1 is MNHEY, CDR2 SVGAGI, per germline. CDR3 bases: TGTGCCAGCAGTTACGGGCAAGTGGGGAATTCACCCCTCCACTTT. Its translation: CASSYGQVGNSPLHF.

This clonotype was found a few times. This chain connects TRBV18 to TRBJ2-7; D call uncertain. Germline CDR1 and CDR2: KGHSH and LQKENI. The ends were cut back, 6 bases at V and 0 bases at J, with 12 bases in the middle. The CDR3 consists of 14 residues. The CDR3 here is CASSPDGLSYEQYF. Written as DNA, the CDR3 is TGTGCCAGCTCTCCGGACGGCCTCTCCTACGAGCAGTACTTC.

The sample holds a few counts of this clonotype. This chain uses TRBV6-5 with TRBJ2-1; 11 bases match TRBD2. This CDR3 has 16 amino acids. The germline gives CDR1 MNHEY, CDR2 SVGAGI. Unmatched junction bases numbered 10, after V lost 7 bases and J lost 5 bases. The CDR3 protein is CASTPVGTSGNNEQFF. The CDR3, as DNA: TGTGCCAGCACCCCAGTCGGGACTAGCGGAAACAATGAGCAGTTCTTC.

The V gene is TRBV20-1, the J gene TRBJ2-5; TRBD2 aligns across 8 bases. The CDR3 extends over 13 amino acids. The trim removed 5 bases at V and 4 bases at J, leaving 6 bases unmatched. Per germline, CDR1 DFQATT and CDR2 SNEGSKA (reference sequence). The CDR3 sequence: CSAGPGGIETQYF. In nucleotides, the CDR3 is TGCAGTGCTGGCCCGGGAGGGATAGAGACCCAGTACTTC.